Reported below is one T cell receptor beta chain. This clonotype appeared a few times. The clone's antigen remains unknown. Base qualities were left out, and no much larger clone turns up one base away. As encoded in the germline V gene, CDR1 is SGHRS while CDR2 is YFSETQ. At the junction V is shortened by 5 bases and J by 2 bases, with 11 bases in between. The CDR3 runs 13 residues from the cysteine to the phenylalanine. Of the read, only the CDR3 DNA is kept; its 39 bases are in frame from base 1. The data were taken from a study of T-cell memory formation after mild COVID-19 (dated by TCRdb to the early 2020s). Study-wide context: TCR sequence clusters from the two donors were largely donor specific. Two young, previously healthy adult volunteers, one female and one male, were included in the cohort. Longitudinal TCRalpha and TCRbeta repertoire sequencing tracked T-cell clones expanding and contracting after mild COVID-19 in a couple of donors. Findings and caveats that apply to the study as a whole: Contracting CD4+ clones appeared mostly in the CM and EM memory subsets, whereas CD8+ clones were enriched in EMRA. Only a couple of mild cases were covered by the study, and larger cohorts that include severe cases with pre-infection samples were considered necessary. Some responding clones were detected in pre-infection memory, suggesting pre-existing cross-reactive memory T cells joined the SARS-CoV-2 response. Clones that contracted from day 15 to 85 showed balanced CD4/CD8 phenotypes, whereas a second wave of clones that expanded from day 15 to 37 leaned towards CD4+. Whether the second-wave clones peaking on day 37 were SARS-CoV-2 specific was not confirmed.

PBMCs were isolated by Ficoll-Paque density gradient centrifugation. TCRdb names Illumina NovaSeq 6000 as the instrument used. cDNA libraries for TCRalpha and TCRbeta were prepared by 5'RACE using constant-segment primers, with sample barcodes and unique molecular identifiers added. Trizol reagent was used to extract RNA from every sample. Amplification of the libraries took two PCR steps, and the second step added a second sample barcode plus Illumina TruSeq adapters. Sequencing of libraries was performed on an Illumina NovaSeq with 2 x 150 bp paired-end reads. The source study handled its data this way. Reads were demultiplexed and collapsed into UMI-guided consensus sequences with migec v1.2.7. Using mixcr v2.1.11, UMI consensuses were aligned to TRA and TRB V and J templates and then assembled into clonotypes. A clonotype was counted as expanded or contracted only if both edgeR and NoisET called the change significant, with noise models trained on biological replicates. For edgeR calls, a false discovery rate-adjusted p below 0.01 and a log2 fold-change threshold of 1 were applied. As an exploratory analysis of dynamics, max-normalized trajectories of the 1000 most abundant clonotypes were examined with PCA combined with hierarchical clustering. Separately sequenced CD4+ and CD8+ repertoires were used to assign a CD4 or CD8 phenotype to each responding clone. In TCRdb, the public reads were trimmed at Q25 with fastp and aligned with MiXCR, with productive beta chains retained. Identical CDR3 proteins give one entry, which carries the most common genes and DNA. TCRdb's processing, not the authors' own work, is the source of the V and J calls. The sample records 100,000 to 150,000 distinct CDR3 sequences, approximately 15% of which are singletons. Jointly, the top ten make up about 15% of the sample.

Recombination connected TRBV5-1 to TRBJ2-7; no D gene is confidently identified. The clonotype was recovered from an adult woman who had mild COVID-19 (a few samples of this study predate the infection). The sample titles of this study are shuffled in the database, so cell type and time point are left out; the donor was told from shared clones. Sequencing was performed on PBMCs or a T cell subset sorted from them (not recorded which). Here the CDR3 is given as CASRYDGAYEQYF. The sequence in DNA is TGCGCCAGCAGATACGACGGAGCCTACGAGCAGTACTTC.